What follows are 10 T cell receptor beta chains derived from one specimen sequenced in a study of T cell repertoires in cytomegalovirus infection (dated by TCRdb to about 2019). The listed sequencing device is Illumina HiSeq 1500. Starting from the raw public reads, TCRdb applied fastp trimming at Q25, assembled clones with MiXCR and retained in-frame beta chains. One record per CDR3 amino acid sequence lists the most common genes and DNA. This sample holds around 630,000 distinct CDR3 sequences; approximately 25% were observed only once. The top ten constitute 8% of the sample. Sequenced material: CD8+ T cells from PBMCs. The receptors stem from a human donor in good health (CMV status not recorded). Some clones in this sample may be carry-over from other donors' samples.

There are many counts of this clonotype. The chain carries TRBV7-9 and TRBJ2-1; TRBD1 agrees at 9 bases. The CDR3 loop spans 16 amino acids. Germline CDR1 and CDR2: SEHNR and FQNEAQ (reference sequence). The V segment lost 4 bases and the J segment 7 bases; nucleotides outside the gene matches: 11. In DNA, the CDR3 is TGTGCCAGCAGCTCTCCGGGACAGGGAACTAGTAATGAGCAGTTCTTC. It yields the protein CASSSPGQGTSNEQFF.

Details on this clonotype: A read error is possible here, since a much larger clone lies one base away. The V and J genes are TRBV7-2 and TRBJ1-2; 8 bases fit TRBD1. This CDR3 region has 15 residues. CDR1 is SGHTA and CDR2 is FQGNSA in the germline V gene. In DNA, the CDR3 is TGTGTCAGCAGCTTAGCCAGGACAGGGTCCAATGGCTACACCTTC. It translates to CVSSLARTGSNGYTF. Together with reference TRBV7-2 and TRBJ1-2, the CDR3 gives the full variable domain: GAGVSQSPSNKVTEKGKDVELRCDPISGHTALYWYRQSLGQGLEFLIYFQGNSAPDKSGLPSDRFSAERTGGSVSTLTIQRTQQEDSAVYLCVSSLARTGSNGYTFGSGTRLTVV.

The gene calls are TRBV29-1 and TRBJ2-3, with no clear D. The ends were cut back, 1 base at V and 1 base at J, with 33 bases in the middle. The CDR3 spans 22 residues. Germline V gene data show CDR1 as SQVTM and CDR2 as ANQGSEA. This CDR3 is CSVEAAMSPVVRPAAGTDTQYF. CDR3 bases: TGCAGCGTTGAAGCGGCGATGAGTCCGGTGGTCAGGCCCGCGGCTGGCACAGATACGCAGTATTTT.

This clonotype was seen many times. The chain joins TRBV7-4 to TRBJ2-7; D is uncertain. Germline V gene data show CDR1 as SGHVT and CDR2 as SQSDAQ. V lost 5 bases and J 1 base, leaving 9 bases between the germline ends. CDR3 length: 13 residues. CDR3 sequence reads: CASSLRPSYEQYV. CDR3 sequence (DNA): TGTGCCAGCAGCCTGCGGCCTTCCTACGAGCAGTACGTC.

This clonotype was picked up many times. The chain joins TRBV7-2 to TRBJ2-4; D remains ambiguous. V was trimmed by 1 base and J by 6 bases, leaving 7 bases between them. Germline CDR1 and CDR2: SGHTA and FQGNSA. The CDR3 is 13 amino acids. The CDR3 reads CASSLGDLNIQYF. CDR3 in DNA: TGTGCCAGCAGCTTAGGAGACTTAAACATTCAGTACTTC.

The CDR3 loop reads CSAILVPGSLYGYTF. CDR3 nucleotide sequence: TGCAGTGCTATACTGGTCCCAGGGTCGCTCTATGGCTACACCTTC. The chain employs TRBV20-1 and TRBJ1-2; a weak D match, TRBD1 (5 bases). The CDR3 runs to 15 residues. Germline V CDR1 and CDR2: DFQATT, SNEGSKA (reference sequence). The V end was cut by 4 bases, the J end by 4 bases, with 19 bases between.

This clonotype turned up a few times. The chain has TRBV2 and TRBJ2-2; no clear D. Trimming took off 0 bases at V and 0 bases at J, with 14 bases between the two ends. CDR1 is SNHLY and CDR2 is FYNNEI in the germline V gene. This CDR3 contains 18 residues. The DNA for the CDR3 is TGTGCCAGCAGTGAAGCGCTTTTAGCAAGCGCGAACACCGGGGAGCTGTTTTTT. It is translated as CASSEALLASANTGELFF. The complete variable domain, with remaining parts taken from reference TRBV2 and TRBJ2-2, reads EPEVTQTPSHQVTQMGQEVILRCVPISNHLYFYWYRQILGQKVEFLVSFYNNEISEKSEIFDDQFSVERPDGSNFTLKIRSTKLEDSAMYFCASSEALLASANTGELFFGEGSRLTVL.

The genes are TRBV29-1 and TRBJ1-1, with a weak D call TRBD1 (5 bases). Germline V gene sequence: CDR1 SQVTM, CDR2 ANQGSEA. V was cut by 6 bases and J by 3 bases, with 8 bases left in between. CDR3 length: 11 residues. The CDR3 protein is CSVRGDTEAFF. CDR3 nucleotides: TGCAGCGTCCGAGGGGACACTGAAGCTTTCTTT.

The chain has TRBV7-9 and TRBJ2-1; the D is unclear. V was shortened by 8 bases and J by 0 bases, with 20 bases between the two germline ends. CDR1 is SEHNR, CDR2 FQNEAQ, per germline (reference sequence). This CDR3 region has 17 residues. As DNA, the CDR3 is TGTGCCAGCGGCGGCTCCCGTAGGACGAGCTCCTACAATGAGCAGTTCTTC. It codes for CASGGSRRTSSYNEQFF. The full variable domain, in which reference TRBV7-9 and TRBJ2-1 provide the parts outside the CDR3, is DTGVSQNPRHKITKRGQNVTFRCDPISEHNRLYWYRQTLGQGPEFLTYFQNEAQLEKSRLLSDRFSAERPKGSFSTLEIQRTEQGDSAMYLCASGGSRRTSSYNEQFFGPGTRLTVL.

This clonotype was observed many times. This CDR3 is CASSSPEKPNTEAFF. CDR3 bases: TGTGCCAGCAGCTCTCCGGAGAAGCCTAACACTGAAGCTTTCTTT. The chain carries TRBV7-9 and TRBJ1-1; D remains unclear. This CDR3 contains 15 residues. V gave up 4 bases and J gave up 2 bases, with 14 bases separating them. From germline, CDR1 is SEHNR and CDR2 FQNEAQ (reference sequence).